This TCR beta chain was obtained from a study of shared clonotypes between healthy human individuals. The wider study: Donor ages ranged 18 to 49 years: two women, a few men.

About this clone itself: At one of its ends the junction is not consistent with the germline gene, which may arise from a read error.

CDR1 is LGHNA and CDR2 is YSLEER in the germline V gene. The CDR3 sequence is 11 residues long. Execution of the assay was at deep level. Some 29,000 T cell genomes (approximately 0.2 ug DNA) went into each sorted-subset replicate. Profiling relied on immunoSEQ multiplex PCR, and the TCRdb table lists in-frame clones only, not all of them. The table includes 2,100,000 or so clones, approximately 94% detected once. Negatively enriched CD4+ T cells were divided by CD45RA into naive and memory. What was sequenced was naive CD4+ T cells sorted from blood. The subset here: CD45RA+ positively selected. This chain uses TRBV4-3 with TRBJ1-2; 7 bases match TRBD1. This TCR was recovered from a man between 18 and 35 years old in good health. CDR3 region: CASGDSYGCTF. The DNA for the CDR3 is TGCGCCAGCGGGGACAGTTACGGCTGCACCTTC.